This T cell receptor beta chain stems from a study of shared clonotypes between healthy human individuals. The donors, all of them Caucasian adults, lived in Nashville, Tennessee. CDR3 length: 14 amino acids. The V end was cut by 0 bases, the J end by 6 bases, with 8 bases between. Germline V gene sequence: CDR1 MNHNY, CDR2 SVGAGI (reference sequence). The authors ran the assay at deep level. Per the authors' pipeline: Without quality scores, immunoSEQ junctional reads could not be filtered like full-length reads. Repertoires were generated with immunoSEQ multiplex PCR, while TCRdb's copy carries only in-frame clones and drops some. V, J and clone size are taken as reported in that table, and D and trimming were inferred from the DNA itself. The table shows under 2.5 million clones, with 85% to 95% occurring only once.

The chain couples TRBV6-6 to TRBJ2-2; possibly TRBD1 for D (6 bases). This clonotype originated in a man between 18 and 29 years old in good health. Some clones in this sample may be carry-over from other donors' samples. Sequencing input: naive CD4+ T cells from PBMCs. Subset noted: CD45RA+ positively selected. In DNA form, the CDR3 reads TGTGCCAGCAGTTACTCGACAGGCCCCGGGGAGCTGTTTTTT. Protein sequence: CASSYSTGPGELFF.